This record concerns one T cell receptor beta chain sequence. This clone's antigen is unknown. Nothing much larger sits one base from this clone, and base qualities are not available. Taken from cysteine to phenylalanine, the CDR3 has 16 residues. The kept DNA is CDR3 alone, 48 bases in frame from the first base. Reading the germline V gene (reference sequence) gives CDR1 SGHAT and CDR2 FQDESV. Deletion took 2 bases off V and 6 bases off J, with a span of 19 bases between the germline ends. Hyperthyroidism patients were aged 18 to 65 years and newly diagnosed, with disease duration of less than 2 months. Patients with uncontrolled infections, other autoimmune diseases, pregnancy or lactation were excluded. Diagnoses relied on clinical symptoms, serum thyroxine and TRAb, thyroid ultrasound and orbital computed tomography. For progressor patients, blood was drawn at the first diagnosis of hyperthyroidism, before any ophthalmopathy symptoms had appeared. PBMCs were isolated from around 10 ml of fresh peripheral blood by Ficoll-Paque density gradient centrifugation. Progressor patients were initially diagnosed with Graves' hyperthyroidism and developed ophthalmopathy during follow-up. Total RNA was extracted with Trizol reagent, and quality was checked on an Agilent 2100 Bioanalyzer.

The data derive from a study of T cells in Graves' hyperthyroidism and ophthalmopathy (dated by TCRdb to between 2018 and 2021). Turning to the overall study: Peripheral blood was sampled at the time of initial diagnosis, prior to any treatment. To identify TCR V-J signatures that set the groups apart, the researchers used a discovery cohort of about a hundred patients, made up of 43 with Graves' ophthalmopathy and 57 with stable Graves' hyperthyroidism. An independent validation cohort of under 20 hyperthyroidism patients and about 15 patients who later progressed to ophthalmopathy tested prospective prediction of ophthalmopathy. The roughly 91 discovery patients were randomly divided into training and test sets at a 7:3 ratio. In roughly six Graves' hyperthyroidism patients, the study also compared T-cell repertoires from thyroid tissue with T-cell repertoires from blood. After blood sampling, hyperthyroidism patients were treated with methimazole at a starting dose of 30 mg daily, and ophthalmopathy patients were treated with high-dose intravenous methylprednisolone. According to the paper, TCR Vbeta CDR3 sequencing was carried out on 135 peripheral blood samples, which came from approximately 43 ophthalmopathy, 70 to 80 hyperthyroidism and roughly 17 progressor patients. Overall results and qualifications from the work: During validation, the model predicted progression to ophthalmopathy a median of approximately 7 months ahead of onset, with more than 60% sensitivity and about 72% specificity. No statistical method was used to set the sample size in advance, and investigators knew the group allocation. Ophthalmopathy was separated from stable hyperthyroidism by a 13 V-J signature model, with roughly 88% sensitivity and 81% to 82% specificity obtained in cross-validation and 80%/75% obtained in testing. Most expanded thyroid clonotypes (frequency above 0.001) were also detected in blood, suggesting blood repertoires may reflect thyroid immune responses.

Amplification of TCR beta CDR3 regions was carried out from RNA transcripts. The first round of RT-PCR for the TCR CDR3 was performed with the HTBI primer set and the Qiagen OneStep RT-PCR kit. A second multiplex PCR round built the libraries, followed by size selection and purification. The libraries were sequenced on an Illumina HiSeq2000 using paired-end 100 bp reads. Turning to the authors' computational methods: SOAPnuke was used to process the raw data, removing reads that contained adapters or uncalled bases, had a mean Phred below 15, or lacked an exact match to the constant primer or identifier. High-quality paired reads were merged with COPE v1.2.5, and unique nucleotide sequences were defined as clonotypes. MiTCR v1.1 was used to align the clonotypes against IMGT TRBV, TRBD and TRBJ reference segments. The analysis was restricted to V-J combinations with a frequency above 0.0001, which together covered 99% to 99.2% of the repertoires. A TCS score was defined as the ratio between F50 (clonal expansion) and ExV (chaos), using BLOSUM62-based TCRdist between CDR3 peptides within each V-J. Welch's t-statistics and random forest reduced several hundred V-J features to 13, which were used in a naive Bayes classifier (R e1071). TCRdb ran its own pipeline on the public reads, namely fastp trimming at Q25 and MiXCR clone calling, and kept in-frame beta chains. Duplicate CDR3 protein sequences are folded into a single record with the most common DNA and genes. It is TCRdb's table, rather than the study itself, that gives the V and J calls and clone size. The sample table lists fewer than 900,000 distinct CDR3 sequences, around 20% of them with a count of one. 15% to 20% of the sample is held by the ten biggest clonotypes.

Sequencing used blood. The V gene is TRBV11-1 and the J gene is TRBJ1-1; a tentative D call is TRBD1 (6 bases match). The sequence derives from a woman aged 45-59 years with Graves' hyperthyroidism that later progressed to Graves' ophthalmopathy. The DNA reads TGTGCCAGCAGCTTAACTAGCGGGGGGCCGGCCGCTGAAGCTTTCTTT. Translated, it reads CASSLTSGGPAAEAFF. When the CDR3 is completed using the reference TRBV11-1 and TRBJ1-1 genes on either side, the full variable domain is EAEVAQSPRYKITEKSQAVAFWCDPISGHATLYWYRQILGQGPELLVQFQDESVVDDSQLPKDRFSAERLKGVDSTLKIQPAELGDSAMYLCASSLTSGGPAAEAFFGQGTRLTVV.